Described below is a single T cell receptor (beta chain) sequence and its context. Germline values: CDR1 LNHDA, CDR2 SQIVND (reference sequence). The CDR3 extends over 14 amino acids. Trimming took off 5 bases at V and 7 bases at J, with 12 bases between the two ends. The method was immunoSEQ multiplex PCR; TCRdb's version includes in-frame clones alone and lacks a portion of them. This table holds 95,000 to 110,000 clones, about 90% found once. The data were obtained in a study of T cell responses to AZD1222 COVID-19 vaccine. Second-dose timings of about 4 or about 12 weeks were pooled. The rearrangement joins TRBV19 to TRBJ1-6; unclear D gene. The specimen was peripheral blood, collected 28 days after the second AZD1222 dose. The source is an adult who received the AZD1222 COVID-19 vaccine. CDR3 loop: CASSGREMNSPLHF. In DNA, the CDR3 is TGTGCCAGTAGTGGACGGGAGATGAATTCACCCCTCCACTTT. Combining the CDR3 with reference TRBV19 and TRBJ1-6 gives the whole variable domain DGGITQSPKYLFRKEGQNVTLSCEQNLNHDAMYWYRQDPGQGLRLIYYSQIVNDFQKGDIAEGYSVSREKKESFPLTVTSAQKNPTAFYLCASSGREMNSPLHFGNGTRLTVT.